This TCR beta chain was captured by sequencing in a study of PD-L1 blockade in urothelial cancer (dated by TCRdb to the late 2010s). Background for the entire study: Every patient began therapy around 2014 and was given atezolizumab 1,200 mg intravenously every 3 weeks. In the same patients who had TCR sequencing, pretreatment tumors also underwent whole exome sequencing and RNA sequencing. TCR sequencing covered pretreatment tumor samples and matched, serially collected peripheral blood taken before and after atezolizumab treatment. A median of around 150,000 T cells and approximately 83,000 unique TCRs was obtained from blood samples, and a median clonality of roughly 0.082 was observed. Twenty-five of 29 patients were males with bladder-origin urothelial cancer, and about 65% of the roughly 29 reported a prior smoking history. An ECOG performance status of 0 or 1 was recorded for the patients, and 0 to 3 prior chemotherapy regimens had been received by the patients. Blood samples were analyzed at two time points: 3 weeks after treatment start (second dose) and 6 weeks after treatment start. Twenty-nine patients had pretreatment blood TCR-seq, about 25 had at least one posttreatment blood collection, and about 25 had tumor TCR-seq. Progression-free survival longer than 6 months counted as durable clinical benefit, and TCR features were additionally tested against both progression-free and overall survival. An exploratory multi-omic analysis was conducted of the somatic, immune and clinical correlates of response to PD-L1 blockade with atezolizumab in urothelial cancer. Nine or ten patients reached durable clinical benefit, while about 20 patients did not.

To estimate absolute template abundance from read counts, synthetic TCR analog templates were spiked into each PCR. TCRbeta CDR3 regions were amplified from genomic DNA with bias-controlled V and J gene primers using the immunoSEQ assay. Rearranged TCRbeta segments were sequenced at approximately 20X coverage. The paper's data handling went like this. Sequencing errors were corrected by clustering, and CDR3s were annotated against IMGT so that V, D and J genes could be assigned. Downstream analyses used only productive TCRbeta rearrangements, leaving out any out-of-frame or stop-codon sequences. To compute clonality, Shannon entropy was normalized by the log of the number of unique productive sequences and then subtracted from one. Fisher's exact test with Benjamini-Hochberg correction, at a threshold of adjusted p below 0.01, was used to find clones that differed between time points or between blood and tumor. TCRdb took this table from immuneACCESS and kept in-frame rearrangements with V and J called. Such tables lack part of the clones; where checked against another copy, unresolved V genes explain under half of the gap, and the rest is unexplained. V, J and clone size derive from that table, while D and trimming were established from the DNA sequence. The sample table lists under 35,000 clones, roughly nine tenths of them with a count of one. The ten largest clones add up to approximately 8.1% of the sample.

The CDR3 runs 11 residues from the cysteine to the phenylalanine. The kept DNA is CDR3 alone, 33 bases in frame from the first base. V and J lose 4 bases and 12 bases, and a span of 11 bases separates them. Looking up the germline V gene yields CDR1 SGHTS and CDR2 YDEGEE. The investigation overall reported the following: Patients with durable benefit showed greater expansion of tumor-associated TCR clones in peripheral blood 3 weeks after starting treatment (n ≈ 23, p = 0.022). Because the sample size was small (n of about 31) and many of the analyses were exploratory, the results are meant to be hypothesis-generating. Improved progression-free and overall survival was found to be associated with pretreatment peripheral blood TCR clonality below the median.

As to this clone: Its cognate antigen has yet to be identified. No much larger clone is present one base from it, and per-base qualities are unavailable.

The label giving this sample's time point can be read as: peripheral blood 6 weeks after treatment start. A cohort of roughly 30 patients with locally advanced or metastatic urothelial carcinoma, treated at Memorial Sloan Kettering on a trial protocol, was included. Peripheral blood mononuclear cells were collected pretreatment and during treatment, with between 1 and 8 total time points per patient. The Qiagen DNeasy Blood extraction kit was used to purify genomic DNA from total PBMCs and tumor samples. PBMCs were collected pretreatment and during treatment, and were isolated and stored as previously described.

Sequencing was performed on PBMCs, taken around atezolizumab (anti-PD-L1) treatment. The TCR comes from a man aged 80 or over with urothelial cancer. Here the chain combines TRBV5-8 and TRBJ2-1, with no confidently assigned D gene. The base sequence is TGTGCCAGCAGCCAACTTGAGTGGCAGTTCTTC. It translates as CASSQLEWQFF.